This T cell receptor (beta chain) was identified in a study of T cells in Graves' hyperthyroidism and ophthalmopathy. In the study overall: Before treatment of any kind, peripheral blood was taken at initial diagnosis.

Broader study findings: Blood also held most thyroid clonotypes expanded beyond 0.001. Ophthalmopathy and stable hyperthyroidism were separated by a 13 V-J model.

Authors of the study amplified TCR beta CDR3 regions from RNA transcripts. Researchers ran a first-round RT-PCR on the TCR CDR3 using the HTBI primer set. TCRdb reanalysed the multiplex PCR reads using MiXCR and keeps one entry per CDR3 protein. Here the sample spans roughly 290,000 distinct CDR3 sequences, approximately 17% being singletons. As to this clonotype: As yet, its antigen is unknown.

The length of the CDR3 is 11 residues. The V end was cut by 9 bases, the J end by 4 bases, with 11 bases between. Germline-derived CDR1 and CDR2 are SGHRS and YFSETQ. Clinical symptoms, serum thyroxine and TRAb, thyroid ultrasound and orbital computed tomography were used for the diagnoses. The chain couples TRBV5-1 to TRBJ2-7, with D unresolved. The sample taken for sequencing was blood. This TCR was recovered from a woman in her sixties with Graves' ophthalmopathy. This CDR3 is CAISLGYEQYF. The CDR3 DNA follows: TGCGCCATTTCACTTGGGTACGAGCAGTACTTC.